The rows below give T cell receptor beta chains drawn from one sample of a study of regulatory T cells in long-lasting Graves disease. TCRdb used MiXCR to reprocess the multiplex PCR reads, holding one entry per CDR3 protein. The sample has about 620,000 distinct CDR3 sequences; around 17% are singletons. A further study also used this sample, focusing on T cells in Graves' hyperthyroidism and ophthalmopathy.

Sample: peripheral blood mononuclear cells (PBMCs), taken at new diagnosis, from a patient treated with antithyroid drugs. The source of these receptors is a woman younger than 45 with Graves disease. Both conserved end residues are part of each CDR3. Each record gives: J gene, D gene, clone size, V gene, CDR3 length, CDR3 DNA, CDR3 protein. The D gene is left open where the match is weak. Clone size, where shown, is once, few, many, or a class for clones that have expanded.

j_call: TRBJ2-2
d_call: -
clone_size: few
v_call: TRBV6-1
cdr3_length: 14
cdr3_nt: -
cdr3_aa: CASILDRGAGELFF

j_call: TRBJ2-1
d_call: -
clone_size: -
v_call: TRBV11-3
cdr3_length: 13
cdr3_nt: -
cdr3_aa: CASSSGVAGGTVF

j_call: TRBJ1-1
d_call: -
clone_size: few
v_call: TRBV19
cdr3_length: 14
cdr3_nt: TGTGCCAGTAGTCCCGACTCCCAGCGGGCTGAAGCTTTCTTT
cdr3_aa: CASSPDSQRAEAFF

j_call: TRBJ2-7
d_call: TRBD2
clone_size: many
v_call: TRBV2
cdr3_length: 15
cdr3_nt: TGTGCCAGCAGCCCAGAGCGGGAGGGTAACTACGAGCAGTACTTC
cdr3_aa: CASSPEREGNYEQYF

j_call: TRBJ2-7
d_call: -
clone_size: few
v_call: TRBV30
cdr3_length: 15
cdr3_nt: TGTGCCTGGAGTGCGGAGGCGGTGCCGACCTACGAGCAGTACTTC
cdr3_aa: CAWSAEAVPTYEQYF

j_call: TRBJ1-5
d_call: -
clone_size: few
v_call: TRBV2
cdr3_length: 13
cdr3_nt: TGTGCCACCCGGATCAGTTTAAGTCAGCCCCAGCATTTT
cdr3_aa: CATRISLSQPQHF

j_call: TRBJ2-7
d_call: -
clone_size: -
v_call: TRBV7-9
cdr3_length: 12
cdr3_nt: TGTACCAGCAGCTTACAGGGTGTAGCGCAGTACTTC
cdr3_aa: CTSSLQGVAQYF

j_call: TRBJ2-3
d_call: -
clone_size: few
v_call: TRBV10-2
cdr3_length: 17
cdr3_nt: TGCGCCAGCAGTGAGTCGAGGGGGTTAGAGCGCACAGATACGCAGTATTTT
cdr3_aa: CASSESRGLERTDTQYF

j_call: TRBJ2-5
d_call: -
clone_size: few
v_call: TRBV3-1
cdr3_length: 13
cdr3_nt: TGTGCCAGCAGCCATCGTTCCCAAGAGACCCAGTACTTC
cdr3_aa: CASSHRSQETQYF

j_call: TRBJ1-3
d_call: TRBD1
clone_size: few
v_call: TRBV6-1
cdr3_length: 17
cdr3_nt: TGTGCCAGCAGTGGACCGGGACAGCTATTCTCTGGAAACACCATATATTTT
cdr3_aa: CASSGPGQLFSGNTIYF